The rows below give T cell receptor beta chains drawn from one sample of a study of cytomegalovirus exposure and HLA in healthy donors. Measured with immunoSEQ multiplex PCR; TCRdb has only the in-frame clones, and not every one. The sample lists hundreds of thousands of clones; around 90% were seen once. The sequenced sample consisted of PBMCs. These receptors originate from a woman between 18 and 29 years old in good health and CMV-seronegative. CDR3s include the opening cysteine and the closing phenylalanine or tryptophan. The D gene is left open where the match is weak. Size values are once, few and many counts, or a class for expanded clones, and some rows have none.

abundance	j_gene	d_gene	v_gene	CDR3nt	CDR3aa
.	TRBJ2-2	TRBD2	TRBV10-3	TGTGCCATCAGGGGTAGCGGGATAAACACCGGGGAGCTGTTTTTT	CAIRGSGINTGELFF
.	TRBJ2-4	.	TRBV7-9	TGTGCCAGCAGCTCGAACAGGGTTCTAGCCAAAAACATTCAGTACTTC	CASSSNRVLAKNIQYF
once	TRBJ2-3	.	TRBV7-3	TGTGCCAGCAGCCCCGGACTCAGCACAGATACGCAGTATTTT	CASSPGLSTDTQYF
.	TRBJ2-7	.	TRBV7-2	TGTGCCAGCAGCCAAGAAGTAGAGGAGGACGAGCAGTACTTC	CASSQEVEEDEQYF
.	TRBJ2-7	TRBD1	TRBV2	TGTGCCAGCAGACCCGGGACAGGGAGGGGAATATACGAGCAGTACTTC	CASRPGTGRGIYEQYF
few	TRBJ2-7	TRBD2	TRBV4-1	TGCGCCAGCAGCCAAGAAGGAGCGGGGGACGGCGAGCAGTACTTC	CASSQEGAGDGEQYF
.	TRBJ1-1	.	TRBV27	TGTGCCAGCAGTTGGGGGGTGGGCACTGAAGCTTTCTTT	CASSWGVGTEAFF
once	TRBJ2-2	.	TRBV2	TGTGCCAGCAGTACTCCGGTGCGGTCCGCGAACACCGGGGAGCTGTTTTTT	CASSTPVRSANTGELFF
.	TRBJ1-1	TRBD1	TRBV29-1	TGCAGCGTTGAGACCGGGACAGGTCCTGAAGCTTTCTTT	CSVETGTGPEAFF
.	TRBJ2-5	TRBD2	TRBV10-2	TGCGCCAGCAGTGAGGGCGGGGGGTTCCAAGAGACCCAGTACTTC	CASSEGGGFQETQYF
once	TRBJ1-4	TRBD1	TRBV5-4	TGTGCCAGCAGCCTCCGGGACAGTCTTAATGAAAAACTGTTTTTT	CASSLRDSLNEKLFF
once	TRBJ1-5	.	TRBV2	TGTGCCAGCAGTTCGGGGGTGGATTTTAATCAGCCCCAGCATTTT	CASSSGVDFNQPQHF
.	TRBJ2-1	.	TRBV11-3	TGTGCCAGCAGCCCCGAGCCCTACAATGAGCAGTTCTTC	CASSPEPYNEQFF
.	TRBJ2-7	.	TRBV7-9	TGTTCCAGCAGCTCGGGGGCCTACGAGCAGTACTTC	CSSSSGAYEQYF
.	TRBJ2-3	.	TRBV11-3	TGTGCCAGCAGCTTATCCAGGGCCACAGATACGCAGTATTTT	CASSLSRATDTQYF
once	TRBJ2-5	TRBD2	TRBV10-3	TGTGCCATCAGTGTGGCTAGCGGGGGGCAAGAGACCCAGTACTTC	CAISVASGGQETQYF
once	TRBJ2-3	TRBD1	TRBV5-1	TGCGCCAGCAGCTTAGGGACAGTGAGCACAGATACGCAGTATTTT	CASSLGTVSTDTQYF
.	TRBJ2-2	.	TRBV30	TGTGCCTGGAATTCCCTTGGCCCCGGGGAGCTGTTTTTT	CAWNSLGPGELFF
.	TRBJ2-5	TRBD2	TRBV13	TGTGCCAGCAGCCCGCCCCCGGGACTAGAGGATTTTTCGACAGGGACCCAGTACTTC	CASSPPPGLEDFSTGTQYF
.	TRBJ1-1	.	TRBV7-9	TGTGCCAGCAGCTCCATGGGGGGAATAAGGACTGAAGCTTTCTTT	CASSSMGGIRTEAFF
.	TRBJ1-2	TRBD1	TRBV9	TGTGCCAGCAGCGCTGAGGGGGACAGGGCGGTTTCGAGGGGCTACACCTTC	CASSAEGDRAVSRGYTF
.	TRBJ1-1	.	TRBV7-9	TGTGCCAGCAGCTCCTCAGGGTTGGCAGCTTTCTTT	CASSSSGLAAFF
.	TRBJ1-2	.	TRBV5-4	TGTGCCAGCAGCTTGATAGGGGATGGCTACACCTTC	CASSLIGDGYTF
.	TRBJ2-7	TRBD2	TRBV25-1	TGTGCCAGCAGTGAATGGGTCGGGGGGATAGATTACGAGCAGTACTTC	CASSEWVGGIDYEQYF
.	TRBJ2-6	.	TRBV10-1	TGCGCCAGCAGTAACGGTGGGGCCAACGTCCTGACTTTC	CASSNGGANVLTF
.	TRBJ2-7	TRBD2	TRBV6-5	TGTGCCAGCAGTAAACTAGCGGGACCTTACTACGAGCAGTACTTC	CASSKLAGPYYEQYF
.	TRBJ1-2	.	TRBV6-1	TGTGCCAGCAGGACCTACCACGGGGTAGGCTACACCTTC	CASRTYHGVGYTF
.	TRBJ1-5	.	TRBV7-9	TGTTCCAGCAATCCCACCCGGAGGGCAGAGTCTAGCAATCAGCCCCAGCATTTT	CSSNPTRRAESSNQPQHF
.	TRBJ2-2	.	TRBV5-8	TGTGCCAGCAGCGCCAGACAGCCGAACACCGGGGAGCTGTTTTTT	CASSARQPNTGELFF
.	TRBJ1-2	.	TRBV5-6	TGTGCCACCTCGAGTAGGGGACAAGCCTATGGCTACACCTTC	CATSSRGQAYGYTF
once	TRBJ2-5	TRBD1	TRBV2	TGTGCCAGCAGGTCTTCAGGGGGAGAGACCCAGTACTTC	CASRSSGGETQYF
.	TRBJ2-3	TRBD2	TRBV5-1	TGCGCCAGCAGGACGCTTAAACTAGCGGGGGGTCGCACAGATACGCAGTATTTT	CASRTLKLAGGRTDTQYF
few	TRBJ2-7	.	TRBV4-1	TGCGCCAGCAGCCAAGACGACTTCTTTCCCTCCTACGAGCAGTACTTC	CASSQDDFFPSYEQYF
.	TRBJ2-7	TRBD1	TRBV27	TGTGCCAGCAGTTTGACAGGGCACGAGCAGTACTTC	CASSLTGHEQYF
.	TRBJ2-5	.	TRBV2	TGTGCCAGCTCCCCCCGGCGGCCCGAGGAGACCCAGTACTTC	CASSPRRPEETQYF
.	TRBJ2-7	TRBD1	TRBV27	TGTGCCAGCAGTTCTCTCACCCCTAAGACAGGGGGTATACTCGAGCAGTACTTC	CASSSLTPKTGGILEQYF
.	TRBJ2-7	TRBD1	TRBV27	TGTGCCAGCAGTTTAAGTTGGGGACAGGGGACCTACGAGCAGTACTTC	CASSLSWGQGTYEQYF
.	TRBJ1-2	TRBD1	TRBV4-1	TGCGCCAGCAGCCAGCCCAGGGGGGCGTTGTATGGCTACACCTTC	CASSQPRGALYGYTF
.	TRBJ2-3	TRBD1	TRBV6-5	TGTGCCAGCAGATCGGACAGGGGGCTCTTGTATTTT	CASRSDRGLLYF
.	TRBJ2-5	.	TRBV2	TGTGCCAGCAGGGGGCGTCAAGAGACCCAGTACTTC	CASRGRQETQYF
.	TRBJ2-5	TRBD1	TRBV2	TGTGCCAGCAGGAAGGACAGGGTTCAAGAGACCCAGTACTTC	CASRKDRVQETQYF
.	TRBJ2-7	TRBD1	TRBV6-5	TGTGCCAGCAGTTACTCGGGACAGGGGACCGAGCAGTACTTC	CASSYSGQGTEQYF